One T cell receptor beta chain is described in this entry. Germline-derived CDR1 and CDR2 are SGHTA and FQGNSA. The CDR3 consists of 15 residues. With 4 bases clipped from V and 8 bases from J, the junction kept 8 bases outside the gene matches. The sample originates from a study of blood T cell repertoires in COVID-19. Study-wide context: The United States, Italy and Spain provided the acute and convalescent COVID-19 samples. T cells, B-cell-depleted T cells, or PBMCs supplied cDNA or gDNA.

Original processing notes: Estimation of nucleated cell counts relied on the amplification of reference gene primers. Produced via immunoSEQ multiplex PCR; TCRdb's table is partial and in-frame only. From that table come the V and J calls and clone size; the DNA was used to work out D and trimming. The data hold about 200,000 clones, with roughly 83% observed a single time. Sequenced: peripheral blood. The TCR sequence derives from a woman in her 40s with COVID-19, enrolled during active disease. V usage is TRBV7-2 and J usage is TRBJ1-6; 7 bases map to TRBD1. The CDR3 spells CASSSATGNDSPLHF. The CDR3 nucleotides are TGTGCCAGCAGCTCCGCGACAGGGAATGATTCACCCCTCCACTTT.